This T cell receptor (beta chain) was identified in a study of shared clonotypes between healthy human individuals (dated by TCRdb to 2020 to 2021). In terms of the full investigation: Two women and a few men aged 18 to 49 years were included in the cohort. Per donor, leukapheresis produced somewhere between about 0.85 and 8.9 billion PBMCs. To increase sequencing depth and limit assay-specific biases, different laboratories used diverse techniques to prepare libraries and sequence TCR repertoires. Blood TCR repertoires of four to six healthy adults were deeply sequenced to estimate repertoire size and the extent of clonotype sharing between individuals.

The full study reports these points: Based on pairwise subsampling, the degree of clonotype sharing among donors was expected to be affected by sequencing depth. Sampling was limited to blood, and TCR repertoires in tissue likely differ from TCR repertoires in blood. Because the study included a small number of donors, the genetic and exposure-history diversity represented was limited.

There are many counts of this clone. Its cognate antigen has yet to be identified. Base qualities are not recorded, but no much larger clone differs from it by a single base. Using the deep immunoSEQ assay, TCR CDR3 regions were amplified from genomic DNA by multiplex PCR. Extracted genomic DNA from each cell subset was distributed evenly across all wells of several immunoSEQ 96-well plates, and each plate was treated as a replicate. For unsorted PBMC, 300 ng of genomic DNA, equivalent to around 30,000 T cell genomes, went into each replicate PCR. Ten immunoSEQ deep assay plates were used to sequence the unsorted PBMC genomic DNA. Purified libraries were quantified with a Qubit 3.0 fluorometer, sized on a Bioanalyzer 2100, and re-quantified with the KAPA Library Quantification kit. Every immunoSEQ 96-well plate was sequenced on a separate single-read 150-cycle Illumina NextSeq 550 flow cell. The source study handled its data this way. The immunoSEQ output contained only junctional sequences without quality scores, so filtering could not match that applied to full-length reads. To assign V/J genes and CDR3, sequences were annotated using PyIR, a Python wrapper for IgBLAST v1.9, with IMGT germline references. Reads were filtered out if the reads had weak V/J assignments (E-value above 1e-6), no CDR3, stop codons, out-of-frame junctions, or ambiguous translated residues. V3J clonotypes were defined as sequences sharing the same inferred V gene, J gene, and CDR3 amino acid sequence. The percentage overlap between two repertoires was calculated by dividing the number of shared unique clonotypes by the size of the smaller repertoire. Three approaches were used to assess repertoire richness: RTK rarefaction, the Chao1 estimator, and Recon v2.1 estimates of unobserved clonotypes. Entries here come from immuneACCESS through TCRdb and include only in-frame sequences with V and J called. Some clones fail to appear in such tables; in the studies checked, an unresolved V gene covers under half of the shortfall, and the cause of the remainder is unknown. V and J calls and clone size are those listed in that table; D and trimming were worked out from the DNA. The sample yields 75,000 to 100,000 clones; around 47% were counted once. About 15% of the sample lies in the top ten.

Donors were healthy HIV-negative adults with no recently reported acute infections or vaccinations. All donors were Caucasian adults living in Nashville, Tennessee, USA. For unsorted samples, tens of millions of PBMCs were counted, and genomic DNA was extracted using the QIAamp DNA Blood Mini kit. Blood was obtained by leukapheresis, after which PBMCs were separated by Ficoll-Histopaque density gradient centrifugation and cryopreserved in liquid nitrogen vapor phase. The CDR3 runs 13 residues from the cysteine to the phenylalanine. Here the CDR3 DNA is all that survives: 39 bases in frame from base 1. Trimming takes 6 bases from V and 6 bases from J, and the germline ends sit 14 bases apart. Based on the germline V gene, the CDR1 and CDR2 sequences are MNHNS and SASEGT.

The receptor was isolated from a woman between 40 and 50 years old in good health. Some clones in this sample may be carry-over from other donors' samples. The specimen was PBMCs. The chain employs TRBV6-1 and TRBJ1-2; there is no confident call for the D gene. DNA sequence: TGTGCCAGCAGAGAAACGGCATTTCATGGCTACACCTTC. Protein translation: CASRETAFHGYTF.